The T cell receptor beta chain described here comes from a study of T cell repertoires in cytomegalovirus infection. One entry per CDR3 protein results from TCRdb running MiXCR on the reads. The sample contains roughly 860,000 distinct CDR3 sequences, over 25% of which appear only once. V lost 6 bases and J 0 bases, leaving 12 bases between the germline ends. The germline gives CDR1 MNHEY, CDR2 SVGEGT. The CDR3 loop spans 16 amino acids. This clonotype was seen ten or more times. Its antigen remains unknown. The chain uses TRBV6-2 or TRBV6-3 and TRBJ2-6, with unresolved D. Sample: cultured CD8+ T cells from PBMCs, taken from culture after CMV antigen stimulation. This clonotype was obtained from a human donor in good health (CMV status not recorded). Some clones in this sample may be carry-over from other donors' samples. CDR3 sequence: CASSLLLDSGANVLTF. The CDR3 nucleotides are TGTGCCAGCAGCCTTCTACTGGACTCTGGGGCCAACGTCCTGACTTTC.